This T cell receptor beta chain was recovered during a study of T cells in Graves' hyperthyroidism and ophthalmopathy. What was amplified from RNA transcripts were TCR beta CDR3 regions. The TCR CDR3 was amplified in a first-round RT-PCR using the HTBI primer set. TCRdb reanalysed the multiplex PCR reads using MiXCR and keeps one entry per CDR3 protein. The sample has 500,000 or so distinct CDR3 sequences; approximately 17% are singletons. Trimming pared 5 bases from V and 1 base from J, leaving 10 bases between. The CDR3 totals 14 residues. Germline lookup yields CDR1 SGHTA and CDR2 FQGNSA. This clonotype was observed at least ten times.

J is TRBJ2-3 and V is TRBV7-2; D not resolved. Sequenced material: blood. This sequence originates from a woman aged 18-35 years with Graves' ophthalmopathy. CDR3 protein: CASSLTDGTDTQYF. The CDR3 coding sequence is TGTGCCAGCAGCCTGACGGACGGCACAGATACGCAGTATTTT.